The T cell receptor (beta chain) under discussion was sequenced for a study of T cell responses to AZD1222 COVID-19 vaccine. On this clone: What it recognizes is unknown.

The table came from immunoSEQ multiplex PCR; TCRdb's copy has only in-frame clones and leaves some out. The data contain about 120,000 clones, about 85% of them singletons. Germline V gene sequence: CDR1 LNHDA, CDR2 SQIVND (reference sequence). V gave up 3 bases and J gave up 3 bases, with 6 bases separating them. CDR3 length: 13 amino acids. Study-wide results and caveats: Nearly half of spike-specific TCRs reportedly go after variant regions that carry no mutations. CD4 TCRs linked to vaccination spanned spike, dominating at 160-218 and 743-854. Vaccination with two AZD1222 doses was followed by a rise in Spike-specific TCR breadth and depth.

Sequenced here: peripheral blood, sampled 28 days after the second AZD1222 dose. The TCR comes from an adult who received the AZD1222 COVID-19 vaccine. The chain couples TRBV19 to TRBJ2-1; D not resolved. This CDR3 is CASSIDNYNEQFF. The CDR3 DNA reads TGTGCCAGTAGTATTGACAACTACAATGAGCAGTTCTTC.